This is a list of T cell receptor beta chains from one sample in a study of cytomegalovirus exposure and HLA in healthy donors. Assay used: immunoSEQ multiplex PCR; TCRdb lists only in-frame clones, some missing. This table has over 60,000 clones, roughly 95% appearing once. Input material: PBMCs. These TCRs come from a man between 18 and 35 years old in good health and CMV-seronegative. Each CDR3 is given with its conserved first and last residue. A D gene is named only where the DNA matches it firmly. Not all rows give a size; the values are once, few, many and, for expanded clones, a class.

J gene | D gene | CDR3 length | clone size | V gene | CDR3 protein | CDR3 DNA
TRBJ2-7 | TRBD2 | 14 | - | TRBV7-9 | CASSGLAGLYEQYF | TGTGCCAGCAGTGGACTAGCGGGACTTTACGAGCAGTACTTC
TRBJ2-7 | - | 11 | - | TRBV6-1 | CASSGDRPRRF | TGTGCCAGCAGTGGAGACAGGCCTAGACGCTTC
TRBJ2-2 | - | 15 | - | TRBV25-1 | CASGFLDLNTGELFF | TGTGCCAGCGGCTTCCTAGATCTTAACACCGGGGAGCTGTTTTTT
TRBJ2-7 | - | 16 | - | TRBV6-1 | CASSEAAFPISTEQYF | TGTGCCAGCAGTGAAGCGGCATTCCCCATTTCCACCGAGCAGTACTTC
TRBJ2-1 | TRBD1 | 13 | - | TRBV28 | CASRGQGINEQFF | TGTGCCAGCAGGGGACAGGGTATCAATGAGCAGTTCTTC
TRBJ2-2 | TRBD1 | 16 | - | TRBV14 | CASSRQGKVNTGELFF | TGTGCCAGCAGTCGACAGGGGAAAGTGAACACCGGGGAGCTGTTTTTT
TRBJ1-6 | - | 15 | once | TRBV19 | CASSDRNSYNSPLHF | TGTGCCAGTAGCGACAGGAACTCCTATAATTCACCCCTCCACTTT
TRBJ1-4 | - | 14 | - | TRBV5-1 | CASSLVRQGEKLFF | TGCGCCAGCAGCTTGGTTCGGCAGGGAGAAAAACTGTTTTTT
TRBJ1-4 | - | 13 | once | TRBV27 | CASSLWGGARLFF | TGTGCCAGCAGTTTATGGGGGGGGGCGCGACTGTTTTTT
TRBJ1-1 | - | 13 | - | TRBV30 | CAWRGEMNTEAFF | TGTGCCTGGAGGGGCGAGATGAACACTGAAGCTTTCTTT
TRBJ1-1 | - | 15 | - | TRBV27 | CASSLSQGGNTEAFF | TGTGCCAGCAGTTTATCCCAGGGAGGAAACACTGAAGCTTTCTTT
TRBJ2-3 | TRBD1 | 12 | few | TRBV30 | CAWGQGIDTQYF | TGTGCCTGGGGACAGGGGATTGATACGCAGTATTTT
TRBJ2-7 | - | 13 | - | TRBV27 | CATQGGDSREQYF | TGTGCCACCCAGGGGGGAGACAGCCGCGAGCAGTACTTC
TRBJ2-7 | TRBD2 | 20 | - | TRBV30 | CAGNDPTRWAGGLSSYEQYF | TGTGCCGGGAACGACCCCACTCGATGGGCGGGGGGCCTCAGCTCCTACGAGCAGTACTTC
TRBJ1-3 | TRBD1 | 15 | once | TRBV6-5 | CASSYGGQGRHTIYF | TGTGCCAGCAGTTACGGGGGACAGGGGCGGCACACCATATATTTT
TRBJ2-5 | TRBD2 | 14 | - | TRBV9 | CASSVGGGGETQYF | TGTGCCAGCAGCGTGGGTGGGGGAGGGGAGACCCAGTACTTC
TRBJ1-2 | TRBD1 | 16 | - | TRBV28 | CASRPTRGQSLYGYTF | TGTGCCAGCAGACCAACGAGGGGACAGAGTCTATATGGCTACACCTTC
TRBJ1-1 | - | 15 | - | TRBV11-1 | CASNPLGHLGTEAFF | TGTGCCAGCAATCCCTTGGGACACCTAGGGACTGAAGCTTTCTTT
TRBJ2-3 | - | 15 | - | TRBV7-2 | CASSSRAGFPDTQYF | TGTGCCAGCAGCTCTCGGGCGGGGTTCCCAGATACGCAGTATTTT
TRBJ2-5 | TRBD1 | 14 | - | TRBV19 | CASTETGYPETQYF | TGTGCCAGTACTGAGACAGGGTACCCAGAGACCCAGTACTTC
TRBJ1-1 | - | 13 | - | TRBV9 | CASSAAAGSKAFF | TGTGCCAGCAGCGCGGCCGCGGGGTCTAAAGCTTTCTTT
TRBJ2-1 | TRBD1 | 15 | - | TRBV27 | CASSITGGIINEQFF | TGTGCCAGCAGTATAACAGGGGGAATAATAAATGAGCAGTTCTTC
TRBJ1-1 | - | 16 | - | TRBV9 | CASSVGNRTNEGGAFF | TGTGCCAGCAGCGTAGGTAATAGGACAAACGAAGGGGGAGCTTTCTTT
TRBJ2-7 | - | 16 | once | TRBV25-1 | CASSGVGLLVGYEQYF | TGTGCCAGCAGTGGAGTGGGCCTGCTCGTGGGCTACGAGCAGTACTTC
TRBJ2-5 | - | 14 | - | TRBV18 | CASLQLGRGETQYF | TGTGCCAGCTTGCAGCTGGGCCGGGGAGAGACCCAGTACTTC
TRBJ1-1 | TRBD1 | 15 | - | TRBV15 | CATSVDRGGGTEAFF | TGTGCCACCAGCGTCGACAGGGGCGGGGGCACTGAAGCTTTCTTT
TRBJ1-4 | TRBD1 | 14 | - | TRBV27 | CASSPGTGYEKLFF | TGTGCCAGCAGTCCCGGGACAGGTTATGAAAAACTGTTTTTT
TRBJ2-1 | TRBD1 | 14 | - | TRBV6-1 | CASSPGTGGNEQFF | TGTGCCAGCAGTCCCGGGACAGGGGGCAATGAGCAGTTCTTC